Listed below are T cell receptor beta chains from one sample, sequenced in a study of control samples from healthy donors and cancer patients. Some clones are missing from TCRdb's copy, which holds only in-frame ones; the method was immunoSEQ multiplex PCR. The sample has 90,000 to 150,000 clones; 70% to 90% are singletons. Material: blood. The receptors shown here come from a man between 45 and 60 years old in good health. CDR3s include the opening cysteine and the closing phenylalanine or tryptophan. The D gene is left open where the match is weak. Part of the rows lack a size; the others show once, few, many or a class for expanded clones.

clone_size j_call d_call v_call cdr3_aa cdr3_nt
. TRBJ2-7 . TRBV6-5 CASRGGPWDEQYF TGTGCCAGCAGGGGGGGACCCTGGGACGAGCAGTACTTC
. TRBJ1-5 . TRBV10-3 CAISPTGRGQPQHF TGTGCCATCAGCCCCACAGGGAGGGGGCAGCCCCAGCATTTT
. TRBJ2-5 . TRBV7-2 CASSLERRAGSRETQYF TGTGCCAGCAGCTTAGAAAGACGGGCAGGGTCTCGGGAGACCCAGTACTTC
once TRBJ2-3 TRBD2 TRBV4-1 CASSPTGAGGRSTDTQYF TGCGCCAGCAGCCCGACCGGCGCGGGGGGGCGGTCCACAGATACGCAGTATTTT
once TRBJ2-3 TRBD1 TRBV7-9 CASSLGQGATDTQYF TGTGCCAGCAGCTTAGGGCAGGGGGCTACAGATACGCAGTATTTT
. TRBJ2-1 . TRBV19 CASSGQRRGYNEQFF TGTGCCAGTAGTGGGCAGCGGCGGGGCTACAATGAGCAGTTCTTC
. TRBJ1-1 . TRBV9 CASSVNPGPNTEAFF TGTGCCAGCAGCGTAAATCCAGGCCCGAACACTGAAGCTTTCTTT
. TRBJ2-1 TRBD2 TRBV18 CASSPLAGVYNEQFF TGTGCCAGCTCACCCCTAGCGGGGGTTTACAATGAGCAGTTCTTC
. TRBJ2-7 . TRBV4-3 CASSQDGRPDAYEQYF TGCGCCAGCAGCCAAGATGGGCGGCCAGATGCCTACGAGCAGTACTTC
. TRBJ2-3 . TRBV15 CATSRDREADTQYF TGTGCCACCAGCAGAGATCGAGAGGCAGATACGCAGTATTTT
. TRBJ1-2 . TRBV5-8 CASSRDRGYGYTF TGTGCCAGCAGCCGGGACCGCGGGTACGGCTACACCTTC
once TRBJ1-1 . TRBV28 CASSPRGMNTEAFF TGTGCCAGCAGCCCGAGGGGGATGAACACTGAAGCTTTCTTT
. TRBJ1-2 . TRBV5-5 CASSLAVGAANYGYTF TGTGCCAGCAGCTTGGCGGTGGGGGCCGCTAACTATGGCTACACCTTC
. TRBJ1-2 TRBD1 TRBV14 CASSQRRQGNYGYTF TGTGCCAGCAGCCAGAGGAGACAGGGGAACTATGGCTACACCTTC
. TRBJ1-4 TRBD1 TRBV6-6 CASSYSQGAGEKLFF TGTGCCAGCAGTTACTCTCAGGGGGCAGGTGAAAAACTGTTTTTT
. TRBJ1-3 TRBD1 TRBV5-4 CASSAGTGVNTIYF TGTGCCAGCAGCGCCGGGACAGGGGTTAACACCATATATTTT
. TRBJ1-4 . TRBV29-1 CSVFGEKLFF TGCAGCGTTTTCGGTGAAAAACTGTTTTTT
. TRBJ1-6 TRBD1 TRBV11-2 CASSLEGQNNSPLHF TGTGCCAGCAGCTTAGAGGGACAGAATAATTCACCCCTCCACTTT
. TRBJ1-5 TRBD1 TRBV12-5 CASAGQGGQPQHF TGTGCTAGTGCCGGACAGGGAGGTCAGCCCCAGCATTTT
. TRBJ1-1 TRBD1 TRBV29-1 CSVEDRGAKVDTEAFF TGCAGCGTTGAGGACAGGGGGGCTAAGGTGGACACTGAAGCTTTCTTT
. TRBJ1-2 . TRBV4-1 CASRHGQTSNYGYTF TGCGCCAGCAGACATGGACAGACCTCTAACTATGGCTACACCTTC
. TRBJ2-7 . TRBV25-1 CASRGDITYEQYF TGTGCCAGCAGAGGGGACATTACCTACGAGCAGTACTTC
. TRBJ2-1 . TRBV6-4 CASSRTASGPYNEQFF TGTGCCAGCAGTAGGACGGCTTCGGGGCCTTACAATGAGCAGTTCTTC
. TRBJ1-5 TRBD1 TRBV7-9 CASSLTGQEGQPQHF TGTGCCAGCAGCTTAACGGGACAGGAGGGGCAGCCCCAGCATTTT
. TRBJ1-1 . TRBV29-1 CSAPGSWGKAFF TGCAGCGCCCCGGGGTCATGGGGCAAAGCTTTCTTT
few TRBJ1-4 . TRBV29-1 CSVEEYGRGGEKLFF TGCAGCGTTGAAGAGTATGGCAGGGGAGGGGAAAAACTGTTTTTT
. TRBJ2-5 . TRBV18 CASSPQGGQETQYF TGTGCCAGCTCACCCCAGGGGGGTCAAGAGACCCAGTACTTC
. TRBJ1-5 TRBD1 TRBV10-3 CAISEQGGGNQPQHF TGTGCCATCAGTGAGCAGGGGGGAGGGAATCAGCCCCAGCATTTT
. TRBJ1-1 . TRBV29-1 CSVDRGGTEAFF TGCAGCGTTGATCGTGGGGGAACTGAAGCTTTCTTT
. TRBJ2-3 . TRBV7-2 CASSLAYLASDTQYF TGTGCCAGCAGCTTAGCGTACTTAGCCTCAGATACGCAGTATTTT
few TRBJ1-6 . TRBV30 CAWSKTDLYNSPLHF TGTGCCTGGAGTAAAACAGATTTATATAATTCACCCCTCCACTTT
. TRBJ1-2 . TRBV2 CASSPRGGDYGYTF TGTGCCAGCAGTCCGCGAGGAGGAGACTATGGCTACACCTTC
. TRBJ1-2 . TRBV6-2/TRBV6-3 CASSWDGNYGYTF TGTGCCAGCAGTTGGGACGGCAACTATGGCTACACCTTC
. TRBJ1-1 TRBD1 TRBV4-1 CASSQGTGENTEAFF TGCGCCAGCAGCCAAGGGACAGGGGAGAACACTGAAGCTTTCTTT
. TRBJ2-7 . TRBV27 CASSLHSSYEQYF TGTGCCAGCAGTTTACACAGCTCCTACGAGCAGTACTTC
. TRBJ2-3 TRBD1 TRBV5-1 CASSRGQGTWGADTQYF TGCGCCAGCAGCCGCGGACAGGGGACATGGGGAGCAGATACGCAGTATTTT
. TRBJ1-5 TRBD1 TRBV5-4 CASSLGSGGNQPQHF TGTGCCAGCAGCCTTGGATCAGGGGGTAATCAGCCCCAGCATTTT
. TRBJ1-6 . TRBV7-8 CASRAGDTTLYNSPLHF TGTGCCAGCAGGGCCGGGGATACCACTTTGTATAATTCACCCCTCCACTTT
. TRBJ1-4 TRBD1 TRBV27 CASSLRTPGQGTGKLFF TGTGCCAGCAGTTTACGAACCCCGGGACAGGGGACGGGAAAACTGTTTTTT
few TRBJ1-2 . TRBV7-9 CASSLVGGPNYGYTF TGTGCCAGCAGCTTAGTAGGAGGGCCTAACTATGGCTACACCTTC
. TRBJ2-7 . TRBV5-4 CASSLSEAFSYEQYF TGTGCCAGCAGCTTGAGCGAAGCATTCTCCTACGAGCAGTACTTC